This TCR beta chain was sequenced for a study of Graves' ophthalmopathy and Graves' hyperthyroidism (dated by TCRdb to 2017 to 2018). Context from the whole study: Peripheral blood was collected at initial diagnosis, prior to any treatment. The study used signatures of the TCR beta repertoire to tell Graves' ophthalmopathy apart from Graves' hyperthyroidism and to predict which patients would progress to ophthalmopathy. In total, 135 blood samples were TCR-sequenced: some 43 ophthalmopathy, some 75 hyperthyroidism and some 17 hyperthyroidism-to-ophthalmopathy patients. To explore V-J signatures distinguishing ophthalmopathy from hyperthyroidism, a discovery set of under 110 patients (fewer than 45 ophthalmopathy, 55 to 60 stable hyperthyroidism) was enrolled. An independent validation cohort comprised around 20 hyperthyroidism patients and 15 to 17 patients who later progressed from hyperthyroidism to ophthalmopathy. T-cell repertoires of thyroid tissue and blood were compared in six hyperthyroidism patients. Following sampling, methimazole starting at 30 mg daily was administered to hyperthyroidism patients, and high-dose intravenous methylprednisolone was administered to ophthalmopathy patients. The 100 or so discovery patients were divided at random into training and test sets in a 7:3 ratio. Points the paper makes about the study in general: No statistical method was used to set the sample size in advance, and the investigators knew which group each participant was assigned to. In cross-validation, the 13-signature model distinguished ophthalmopathy from stable hyperthyroidism with approximately 85% sensitivity and 81% to 83% specificity, and in the test set the corresponding values were approximately 80% and 75%. Most expanded thyroid clonotypes with a frequency above 0.001 also appeared in blood, which suggests that blood repertoires may reflect the immune response in the thyroid. In validation, the model predicted ophthalmopathy progression with nearly 71% sensitivity and 72% to 80% specificity; 12 predicted patients were CT-confirmed with GO in a median of about 6.2 months.

A patient counted as having stable hyperthyroidism if there was no progression to ophthalmopathy within 18 months of follow-up. The hyperthyroidism patients were 18 to 65 years old and newly diagnosed, with a disease duration of less than 2 months. Patients were excluded if they had other autoimmune diseases, uncontrolled infections, pregnancy or lactation. Clinical symptoms, serum thyroxine, TRAb, thyroid ultrasound and orbital computed tomography formed the basis of the diagnosis. Using Ficoll-Paque density gradient centrifugation, PBMCs were isolated from less than 13 ml of fresh peripheral blood. Total RNA was extracted using Trizol reagent, and RNA quality was checked on an Agilent 2100 Bioanalyzer. Many counts were recorded for this clonotype. This clone's antigen is unknown. Per-nucleotide qualities are absent, and no much larger clonotype sits a single base away. V is pared back by 8 bases and J by 0 bases, with 16 bases lying between the germline termini. The CDR3 goes from the cysteine to the phenylalanine over 15 residues. The CDR3 DNA has 45 bases and is translated from base 1. The germline V gene encodes CDR1 MNHNS and CDR2 SASEGT.

TCR beta CDR3 regions were amplified from RNA transcripts for repertoire sequencing. A first-round RT-PCR used HTBI primers with the Qiagen OneStep RT-PCR kit, followed by a second-round multiplex PCR, size selection and purification. The libraries underwent paired-end sequencing with 100 bp reads on an Illumina HiSeq2000. The paper's data handling went like this. Reads were processed with SOAPnuke, discarding reads with adapters, uncalled bases, mean Phred below 15, or no exact constant-primer or identifier match. High-quality paired reads were merged with COPE v1.2.5. Clonotypes were defined as unique nucleotide sequences and were aligned to IMGT TRB V, D and J references using MiTCR v1.1. Only V-J combinations with frequency above 0.0001 were analysed, covering 99% to 99.2% of repertoires. A TCR clonal expansion and chaos score per V-J combination was defined as the ratio of F50 clonal expansion to chaos observed in the TCRdist matrix. Welch's t-statistics and random forest were used to narrow the features down to about a dozen V-J combinations, which were then fed into a naive Bayes classifier. The similarity between thyroid and blood repertoires was quantified using the Morisita-Horn index. The public sequencing data were trimmed at Q25 with fastp and processed into clonotypes with MiXCR by TCRdb, which kept only in-frame beta chains. A single entry per CDR3 protein holds the most common genes and DNA from its merged rows. The V and J calls were determined by TCRdb, not by the authors. This sample has around 400,000 distinct CDR3 sequences in its table, and roughly 21% of those were observed once. The ten largest make up under 3% of the sample.

Here the chain combines TRBV6-1 and TRBJ1-1; the D gene remains uncertain. This clonotype was sampled from a woman aged 18-29 years with stable Graves' hyperthyroidism. Donor details come from another sample of the same person, matched by shared clones. Material for sequencing was peripheral blood. Here the CDR3 is given as CASSTRAQMNTEAFF. The base sequence is TGTGCCAGCTCTACAAGGGCCCAGATGAACACTGAAGCTTTCTTT.